This T cell receptor beta chain was sequenced during a study of T cells expressing NK-cell markers. At the level of the study: Sorted CD3+CD56+NKG2C+, CD3+CD56+NKG2C- and CD3+CD56-NKG2C+ T cells supplied TCR beta repertoires. Findings and limits, study-wide: Six donors carried dominant NKG2C+ clonotypes that made up roughly 1.0-7.0% of their CD8+ T cells.

The TCR beta cDNA came from 5'RACE template switching with UMIs. With the 5' RACE reads reprocessed, TCRdb shows one record per CDR3 protein and no DNA. The specimen's table records a few hundred thousand distinct CDR3 sequences. The CDR3 is 13 residues long. The germline CDR1 and CDR2 sequences are LNHDA and SQIVND (reference sequence). Regarding this clonotype: Its cognate antigen is unknown.

The sequence came from a woman in her forties or fifties in good health. The specimen sequenced was blood T cells: a sorted CD56 or NKG2C T cell subset, CD4+ or CD8+ T cells, or bulk PBMC T cells (not recorded which). The chain recombines TRBV19 with TRBJ2-5; TCRdb's D gene call, TRBD1, goes unchecked for lack of DNA. The CDR3 here is CATRRTGSETQYF.